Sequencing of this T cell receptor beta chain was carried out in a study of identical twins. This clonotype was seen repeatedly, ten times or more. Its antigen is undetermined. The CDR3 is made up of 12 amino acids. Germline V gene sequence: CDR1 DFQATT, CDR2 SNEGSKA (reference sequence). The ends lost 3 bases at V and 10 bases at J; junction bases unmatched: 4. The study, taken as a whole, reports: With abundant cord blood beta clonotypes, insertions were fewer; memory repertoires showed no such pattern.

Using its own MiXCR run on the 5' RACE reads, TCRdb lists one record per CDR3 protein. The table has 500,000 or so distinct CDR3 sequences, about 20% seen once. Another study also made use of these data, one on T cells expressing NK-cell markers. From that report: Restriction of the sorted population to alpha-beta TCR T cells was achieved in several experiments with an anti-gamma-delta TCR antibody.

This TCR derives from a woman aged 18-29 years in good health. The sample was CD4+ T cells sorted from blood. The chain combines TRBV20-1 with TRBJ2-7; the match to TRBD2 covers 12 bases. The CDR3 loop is CSASRLAGEQYF. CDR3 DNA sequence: TGCAGTGCTAGTAGACTAGCGGGAGAACAGTACTTC.